The sequence of this TCR beta chain was determined in a study of blood T cell repertoires in COVID-19 (dated by TCRdb to the early 2020s). Notes on the research overall: Samples from collaborators originated in the United States, Italy and Spain and spanned both the acute and convalescent phases of COVID-19. The prospective study material was composed of cDNA or gDNA derived from T cells, B-cell-depleted T cells, or PBMCs. Deeply sampled blood TCRbeta repertoires from subjects exposed to, actively infected with, or recovered from COVID-19 were included in the dataset. The repertoires were released in a freely available public database intended as a resource for research on the immune response to SARS-CoV-2. The samples were drawn from the first 160 participants of the ongoing ImmuneRACE study and from some 1,300 subjects provided by 6 global collaborators. Nearly every sample came with metadata listing a de-identified subject ID, COVID-19 status, age in years and sex. HLA class I and class II types, where available, came from metadata supplied by the sample provider rather than from assay-based typing.

General findings and caveats noted by the study authors: How much clinical and demographic metadata was included differed by source and by participant, and the metadata was provided uncurated.

In the case of this clone: Its recognized antigen is unknown. One end of the junction fails to match germline, which may point to a read error.

One collaborating source in Seattle enrolled patients during active infection and followed them longitudinally through the course of disease. The collaborating institutions used their own protocols to collect whole blood in K2EDTA tubes. For TCRbeta analysis, collaborators shipped samples in one of three forms: frozen whole blood, isolated PBMCs, or DNA extracted from either of those sample types. TCRbeta CDR3 regions were amplified from genomic DNA by means of the immunoSEQ Assay, a bias-controlled multiplex PCR. The authors' pipeline ran thus. Within the assay, amplification of reference gene primers was used to estimate how many nucleated cells each sample contained. To quantify the absolute abundance of each unique TCRbeta CDR3 rearrangement, sequence reads were collapsed and filtered. For each sample, productive Simpson clonality was calculated as the square root of Simpson's diversity index across productive rearrangements. In TCRdb, the immuneACCESS table is reduced to in-frame sequences with V and J assigned. These tables do not hold every clone; where another copy was compared, an unresolved V gene accounts for under half, and the others remain unexplained. V and J calls and clone size are given by that table; D and trimming were obtained from the DNA. This sample gives 450,000 or so clones in total; about 90% of them show up just once. 0.7% to 0.85% of the sample is taken by the ten largest.

According to the germline V gene (reference sequence), CDR1 reads LNHDA and CDR2 reads SQIVND. The CDR3 starts with the cysteine, ends with the phenylalanine, and has 14 residues. The retained sequence is limited to the CDR3, 42 bases, with the frame set at the first base. In this chain, TRBV19 is recombined with TRBJ2-2; a weak D assignment points to TRBD1 (5 bases agree). The sequencing sample was made of peripheral blood. This sequence was found in a man between 18 and 29 years old with COVID-19, enrolled during active disease. The CDR3 region: CASTDRANTGELFF. The DNA sequence is TGTGCCAGTACCGACAGAGCGAATACCGGGGAGCTGTTTTTT.